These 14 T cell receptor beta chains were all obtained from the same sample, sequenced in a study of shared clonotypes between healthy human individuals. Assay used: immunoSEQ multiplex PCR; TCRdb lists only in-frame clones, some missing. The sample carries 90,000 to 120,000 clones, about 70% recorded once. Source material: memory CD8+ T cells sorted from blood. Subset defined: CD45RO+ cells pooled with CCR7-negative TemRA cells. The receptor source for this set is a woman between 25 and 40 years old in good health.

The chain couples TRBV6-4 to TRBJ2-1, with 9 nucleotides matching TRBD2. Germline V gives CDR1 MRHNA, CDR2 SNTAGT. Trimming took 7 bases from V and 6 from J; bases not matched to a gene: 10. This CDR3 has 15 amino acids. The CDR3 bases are TGTGCCAGCATGATATGGGCGGGAGGGTCCAATGAGCAGTTCTTC. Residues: CASMIWAGGSNEQFF.

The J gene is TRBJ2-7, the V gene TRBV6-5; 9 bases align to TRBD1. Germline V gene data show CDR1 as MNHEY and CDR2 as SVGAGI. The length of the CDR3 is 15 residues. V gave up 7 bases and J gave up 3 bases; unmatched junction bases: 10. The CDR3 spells CASKTRQGEDYEQYF. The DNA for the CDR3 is TGTGCCAGCAAGACACGACAGGGGGAGGACTACGAGCAGTACTTC.

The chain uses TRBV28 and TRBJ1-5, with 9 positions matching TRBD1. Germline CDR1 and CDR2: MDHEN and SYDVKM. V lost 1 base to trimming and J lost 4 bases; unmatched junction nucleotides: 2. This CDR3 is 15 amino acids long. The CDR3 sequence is CASSLYGTGNQPQHF. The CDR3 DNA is TGTGCCAGCAGTTTATATGGGACAGGGAATCAGCCCCAGCATTTT.

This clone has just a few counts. The CDR3 DNA reads as TGTGCCAGCAGACCCGGGGGGTTGAATGGCTACACCTTC. Translated, it gives CASRPGGLNGYTF. J is TRBJ1-2 and V is TRBV27; the D gene is possibly TRBD1 (5 bases). CDR3 length equals 13 residues. Germline V lookup: CDR1 MNHEY, CDR2 SMNVEV (reference sequence). V was cut by 6 bases and J by 6 bases, with 14 bases left in between.

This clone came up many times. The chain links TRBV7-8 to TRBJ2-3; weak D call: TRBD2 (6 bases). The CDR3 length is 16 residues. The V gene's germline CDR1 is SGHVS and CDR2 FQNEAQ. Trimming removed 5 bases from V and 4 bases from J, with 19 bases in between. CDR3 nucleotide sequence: TGTGCCAGCAGCCCTCTCCGGGGGAGGCACCCAGATACGCAGTATTTT. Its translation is CASSPLRGRHPDTQYF.

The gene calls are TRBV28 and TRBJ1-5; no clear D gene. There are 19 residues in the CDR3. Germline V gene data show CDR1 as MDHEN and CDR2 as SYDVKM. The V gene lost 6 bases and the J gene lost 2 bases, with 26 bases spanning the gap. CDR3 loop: CASSQMEGDYWLGNQPQHF. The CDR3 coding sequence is TGTGCCAGCAGCCAGATGGAGGGTGACTACTGGCTCGGCAATCAGCCCCAGCATTTT.

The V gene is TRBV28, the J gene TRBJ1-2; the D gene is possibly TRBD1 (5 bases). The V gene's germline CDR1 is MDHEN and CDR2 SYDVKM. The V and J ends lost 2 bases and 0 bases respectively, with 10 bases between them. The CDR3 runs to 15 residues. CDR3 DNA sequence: TGTGCCAGCAGTTTAGCGATAGGGGCTAACTATGGCTACACCTTC. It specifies CASSLAIGANYGYTF.

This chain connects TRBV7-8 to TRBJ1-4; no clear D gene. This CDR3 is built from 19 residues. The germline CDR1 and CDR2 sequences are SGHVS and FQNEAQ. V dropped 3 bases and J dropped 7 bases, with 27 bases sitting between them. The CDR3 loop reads CASSLPGNKTFSGGEKLFF. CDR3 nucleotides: TGTGCCAGCAGCTTGCCGGGGAATAAAACATTCTCAGGAGGTGAAAAACTGTTTTTT.

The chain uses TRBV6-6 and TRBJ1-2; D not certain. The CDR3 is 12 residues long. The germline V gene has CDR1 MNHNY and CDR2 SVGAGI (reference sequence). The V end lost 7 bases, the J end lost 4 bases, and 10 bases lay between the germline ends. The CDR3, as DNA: TGTGCCAGCACAGTGGATGGCTATGGCTACACCTTC. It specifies CASTVDGYGYTF.

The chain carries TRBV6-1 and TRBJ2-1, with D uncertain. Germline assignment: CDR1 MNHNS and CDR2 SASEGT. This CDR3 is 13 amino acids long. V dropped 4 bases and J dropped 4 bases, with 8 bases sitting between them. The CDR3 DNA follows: TGTGCCAGCAGTGTCCTTCTTTACAATGAGCAGTTCTTC. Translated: CASSVLLYNEQFF.

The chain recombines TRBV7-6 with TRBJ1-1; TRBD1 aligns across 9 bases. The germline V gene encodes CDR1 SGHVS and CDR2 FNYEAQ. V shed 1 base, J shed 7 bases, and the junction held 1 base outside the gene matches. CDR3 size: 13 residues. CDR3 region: CASSLGQGGEAFF. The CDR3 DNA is TGTGCCAGCAGCTTAGGACAGGGGGGTGAAGCTTTCTTT.

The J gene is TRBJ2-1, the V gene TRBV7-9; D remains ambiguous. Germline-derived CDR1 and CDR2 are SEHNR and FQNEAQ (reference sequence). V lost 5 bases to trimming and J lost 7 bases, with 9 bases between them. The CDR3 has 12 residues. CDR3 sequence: CASSARWNEQFF. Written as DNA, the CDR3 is TGTGCCAGCAGCGCCCGATGGAATGAGCAGTTCTTC.

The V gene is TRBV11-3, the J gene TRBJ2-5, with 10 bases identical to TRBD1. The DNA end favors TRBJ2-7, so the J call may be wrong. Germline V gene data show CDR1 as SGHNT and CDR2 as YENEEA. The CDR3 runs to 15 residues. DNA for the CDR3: TGTGCCAGCAGCTCCCGCCGGACAGGGGGGTACGAGCAGTACTTC. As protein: CASSSRRTGGYEQYF.

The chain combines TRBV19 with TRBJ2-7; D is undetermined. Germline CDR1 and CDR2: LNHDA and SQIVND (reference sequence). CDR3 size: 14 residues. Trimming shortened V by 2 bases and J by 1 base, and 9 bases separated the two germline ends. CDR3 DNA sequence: TGTGCCAGTAGTATACTTGTCGGATCCTACGAGCAGTACTTC. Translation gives CASSILVGSYEQYF.